The 6 T cell receptor beta chains presented below share a single source sample, sequenced in a study of tumor and adjacent non-tumor tissue in lung cancer. Three rounds of nested PCR, following a modified ARM-PCR protocol, produced the TCRbeta library. Via MiXCR, TCRdb re-called the multiplex PCR reads, giving one row per CDR3 protein. The table has fewer than 130,000 distinct CDR3 sequences, over 75% seen once. The template was RNA from unsorted bulk tissue. The sequenced sample consisted of lung tumor tissue. These receptors originate from a man between 65 and 79 years old with non-small cell lung cancer.

This chain links TRBV20-1 with TRBJ1-6, with 8 bases matching TRBD1. Germline assignment: CDR1 DFQATT and CDR2 SNEGSKA (reference sequence). The CDR3 has 12 amino acids. The J segment lost 7 bases and the V segment lost 8 bases, leaving 4 bases of the junction unmatched. CDR3 in DNA: TGCAGTATTAGGACAGGGAATTCACCCCTCCACTTT. Translating gives CSIRTGNSPLHF.

Note on this clonotype: A much larger clone differs from this one at a single base, so this may be a read error. The gene calls are TRBV5-1 and TRBJ2-7; D unresolved. Germline V gene lookup returns CDR1 SGHRS and CDR2 YFSETQ. V lost 3 bases and J 2 bases, leaving 6 bases between the germline ends. This CDR3 region has 12 residues. The CDR3 here is CASSSSTYEQYF. For the CDR3, the DNA is TGCGCCAGCAGCTCAAGCACCTACGAGCAGTACTTC.

As concerns this clonotype: One base away lies a much larger clone, so this may be a sequencing read error. This chain joins TRBV10-2 and TRBJ2-1; 7 bases map to TRBD1. The germline V gene encodes CDR1 WSHSY and CDR2 SAAADI. This CDR3 has 13 amino acids. V shed 10 bases, J shed 5 bases, and the junction held 8 bases outside the gene matches. The CDR3 region is CANKETGHNEQFF. CDR3 in DNA: TGCGCCAACAAAGAGACAGGGCACAATGAGCAGTTCTTC.

The chain is built from TRBV5-4 and TRBJ2-5; a possible D gene is TRBD1 (6 bases). Looked up from germline, CDR1 is SGHNT and CDR2 is YYREEE (reference sequence). There are 14 residues in the CDR3. Trimming stripped 3 bases from V and 13 bases from J, with 22 bases between. CDR3 DNA sequence: TGTGCCAGCAGCTCCCTGGACAGCCAAGAGATCCGGTACTTC. Translated, it gives CASSSLDSQEIRYF.

For this clonotype: One end of the junction is discordant with germline, which a read error may explain. The chain combines TRBV11-2 with TRBJ2-3; TRBD1 might be the D (6 bases). Germline assignment: CDR1 SGHAT and CDR2 FQNNGV. The CDR3 spans 14 residues. The CDR3 DNA is TGTGCCAGCAACTTAACCCCAGGGACAAATACGCAGTATTTT. Translating it yields CASNLTPGTNTQYF.

As to this clonotype: Likely a read error: the CDR3 ends without its conserved phenylalanine or tryptophan. The J gene is TRBJ2-5, the V gene TRBV20-1, with 7 bases identical to TRBD1. CDR3 length equals 14 residues. CDR1 and CDR2 (germline): DFQATT, SNEGSKA (reference sequence). The CDR3 DNA follows: TGCAATGCTAGGGGGCCGGGACCCAAAGAGACCCAGTACTCC. This translates into CNARGPGPKETQYS.